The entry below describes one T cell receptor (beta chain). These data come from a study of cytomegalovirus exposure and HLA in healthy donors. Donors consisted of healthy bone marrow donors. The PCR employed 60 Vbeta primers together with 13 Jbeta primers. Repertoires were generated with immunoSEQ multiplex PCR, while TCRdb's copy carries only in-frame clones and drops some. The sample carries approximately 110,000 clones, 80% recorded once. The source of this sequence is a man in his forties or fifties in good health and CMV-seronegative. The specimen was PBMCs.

CDR3: CASSLTSGSAEAFF. The CDR3 DNA is TGTGCCAGCAGCTTAACCTCAGGGTCGGCTGAAGCTTTCTTT. The V and J genes are TRBV7-3 and TRBJ1-1; TRBD1 might be the D (5 bases). V lost 0 bases and J lost 6, with 11 bases in between. The V gene's germline CDR1 is SGHTA and CDR2 FQGTGA. This CDR3 spans 14 amino acids. Complete variable domain (other parts from reference TRBV7-3 and TRBJ1-1): GAGVSQTPSNKVTEKGKYVELRCDPISGHTALYWYRQSLGQGPEFLIYFQGTGAADDSGLPNDRFFAVRPEGSVSTLKIQRTERGDSAVYLCASSLTSGSAEAFFGQGTRLTVV.